Listed here are 28 T cell receptor beta chains from one sample, sequenced in a study of blood T cell repertoires in COVID-19. This table comes from immunoSEQ multiplex PCR, and its TCRdb copy is limited to in-frame clones, with some not included. Of approximately 280,000 clones listed, approximately 80% are singletons. Sequenced sample: PBMCs or T cells enriched from blood (not recorded which). The receptors here all came from a middle-aged man who had been exposed to COVID-19.

This CDR3 is CASSVRPSGGRRITGELFF. Written as DNA, the CDR3 is TGTGCCAGCAGTGTCCGCCCTTCAGGTGGCCGGCGAATCACCGGGGAGCTGTTTTTT. The rearrangement links TRBV6-1 to TRBJ2-2; unclear D gene. The CDR3 loop spans 19 amino acids. Trimming took off 4 bases at V and 4 bases at J, with 25 bases between the two ends. In germline, CDR1 is MNHNS, CDR2 SASEGT.

The gene calls are TRBV3-1 (or the pseudogene TRBV3-2) and TRBJ2-3; 7 bases align to TRBD2. CDR3 length: 13 residues. Germline assignment: CDR1 LGHDT and CDR2 YNNKEL (reference sequence). V was pared by 4 bases and J by 6 bases, with 4 bases of the junction left unmatched. Here the CDR3 reads CASSPSGVDTQYF. CDR3 coding DNA: TGTGCCAGCAGCCCAAGCGGGGTCGATACGCAGTATTTT.

V gene TRBV7-8 combines with J gene TRBJ2-7, with 8 bases aligning to TRBD2. Germline loops: CDR1 SGHVS, CDR2 FQNEAQ. This CDR3 has 15 residues. J was trimmed by 4 bases and V by 1 base; bases with no gene match: 6. As DNA, the CDR3 is TGTGCCAGCAGCTTAGGCGGGTCGGGAGGGTACGAGCAGTACTTC. It encodes CASSLGGSGGYEQYF.

J is TRBJ1-2 and V is TRBV9, with D hard to call. Germline CDR1 is SGDLS and CDR2 is YYNGEE. CDR3 length equals 16 residues. V was shortened by 0 bases and J by 7 bases, with 19 bases between the two germline ends. DNA of the CDR3: TGTGCCAGCAGCGTAGATGGGCCGTTGGGAGAGGGTGGCTACACCTTC. Its protein is CASSVDGPLGEGGYTF.

The chain joins TRBV10-3 to TRBJ2-5; TRBD2 is a possible D gene (5 bases). The germline gives CDR1 ENHRY, CDR2 SYGVKD. Trimming pared 3 bases from V and 0 bases from J, leaving 8 bases between. The CDR3 consists of 14 residues. The CDR3 reads CAISDRGYQETQYF. In DNA form, the CDR3 reads TGTGCCATCAGTGACCGAGGGTACCAAGAGACCCAGTACTTC.

The rearrangement uses TRBV7-3 and TRBJ2-6, with D possibly TRBD2 on 7 matching bases. The V gene's germline CDR1 is SGHTA and CDR2 FQGTGA. The CDR3 spans 17 residues. V lost 3 bases to trimming and J lost 0 bases, with 12 bases between them. CDR3 residues: CASSFRGASSGANVLTF. The CDR3 DNA is TGTGCCAGCAGCTTCCGGGGGGCTAGCTCTGGGGCCAACGTCCTGACTTTC.

CDR3 loop: CASSLERLAVLSQFF. CDR3 in DNA: TGTGCCAGCAGCTTAGAGCGGCTAGCGGTACTATCTCAGTTCTTC. The V gene is TRBV7-9, the J gene TRBJ2-1, with TRBD2 matching 7 bases. CDR3 length equals 15 residues. CDR1 SEHNR and CDR2 FQNEAQ come from the germline V gene (reference sequence). Losses at the gene ends were 1 base for V and 13 bases for J; bases not matched to a gene: 13.

This chain joins TRBV28 and TRBJ1-5; D possibly corresponds to TRBD1 (6 bases). The CDR3 has 12 residues. The germline V gene has CDR1 MDHEN and CDR2 SYDVKM. With 8 bases removed from V and 7 bases from J, the gap between germline ends came to 12 bases. The chain's CDR3 is CASGGGGQPQHF. The DNA for the CDR3 is TGTGCCAGCGGGGGCGGAGGCCAGCCCCAGCATTTT.

The J gene is TRBJ2-1, the V gene TRBV4-1; D is undetermined. This CDR3 spans 13 amino acids. V lost 4 bases and J 0 bases, leaving 4 bases between the germline ends. In germline, CDR1 is MGHRA, CDR2 YSYEKL. Here the CDR3 reads CASSLNSYNEQFF. Written as DNA, the CDR3 is TGCGCCAGCAGCCTTAACTCCTACAATGAGCAGTTCTTC.

The rearrangement links TRBV2 to TRBJ1-2; 11 nucleotides match TRBD1. V shed 7 bases, J shed 4 bases, and the junction held 5 bases outside the gene matches. Germline lookup yields CDR1 SNHLY and CDR2 FYNNEI. The length of the CDR3 is 14 residues. In nucleotides, the CDR3 is TGTGCCAGCATTCCGGGACAGGGGGTCTATGGCTACACCTTC. Protein: CASIPGQGVYGYTF.

This sequence joins TRBV20-1 and TRBJ2-3, with a weak D call TRBD2 (5 bases). Trimming left V 3 bases short and J 8 bases short, with 15 bases between. CDR1 DFQATT and CDR2 SNEGSKA come from the germline V gene (reference sequence). The length of the CDR3 is 13 residues. The CDR3 bases are TGCAGTGCTAGTTCTCGAGGACTTCCTACGCAGTATTTT. Translation gives CSASSRGLPTQYF.

The chain carries TRBV7-9 and TRBJ2-3; D is uncertain. V dropped 1 base and J dropped 1 base, with 9 bases sitting between them. From germline, CDR1 is SEHNR and CDR2 FQNEAQ (reference sequence). The CDR3 is 15 amino acids. For the CDR3, the DNA is TGTGCCAGCAGCTTAGACGTCCCAGGCACAGATACGCAGTATTTT. It encodes CASSLDVPGTDTQYF.

The J gene is TRBJ2-7, the V gene TRBV18; no firm D call. CDR1 and CDR2 (germline): KGHSH, LQKENI. This CDR3 region has 14 residues. V dropped 2 bases and J dropped 0 bases, with 8 bases sitting between them. CDR3 in DNA: TGTGCCAGCTCACCAGCGCCCCGCTCCTACGAGCAGTACTTC. It is translated as CASSPAPRSYEQYF.

This clone was counted once. The genes are TRBV12-3 or TRBV12-4 and TRBJ1-1; 7 bases align to TRBD1. J gave up 5 bases and V 5 bases, and 5 bases lay outside the gene matches. This CDR3 is 13 amino acids long. CDR3 sequence (DNA): TGTGCCAGCAGTCTACAGGGGAGAACTGAAGCTTTCTTT. Its protein is CASSLQGRTEAFF.

The genes are TRBV11-2 and TRBJ1-4, with D possibly being TRBD1 (5 bases). In germline, CDR1 is SGHAT, CDR2 FQNNGV. The ends were cut back, 4 bases at V and 8 bases at J, with 11 bases in the middle. The CDR3 has 13 residues. CDR3 sequence: CASSYQGGEKLFF. Here the CDR3 DNA reads TGTGCCAGCAGCTACCAGGGAGGAGAAAAACTGTTTTTT.

The count of this clone is one. Other DNA sequences of this sample code for an identical CDR3. The chain employs TRBV18 and TRBJ1-4; D unclear. CDR1 and CDR2 (germline): KGHSH, LQKENI. The CDR3 covers 13 residues. The V end lost 6 bases, the J end lost 5 bases, and 10 bases lay between the germline ends. The CDR3 DNA reads as TGTGCCAGCTCGCGGGGTGAGAATGAAAAACTGTTTTTT. Its translation is CASSRGENEKLFF.

In the case of this clone: One end of the junction varies from germline; a read error may be responsible. The rearrangement joins TRBV5-4 to TRBJ1-1, with TRBD1 identical over 8 bases. Looked up from germline, CDR1 is SGHNT and CDR2 is YYREEE (reference sequence). This CDR3 has 16 residues. The CDR3 DNA is TGTGCCAGCAGCTCCTTCAGGGGGCTGTTGAAAACTGAAGCTTTCTTT. The encoded protein is CASSSFRGLLKTEAFF.

The CDR3 loop reads CASSPGVLAGAPLGDTQYF. The CDR3 DNA reads TGCGCCAGCAGCCCCGGTGTGCTAGCGGGAGCCCCTTTGGGAGATACGCAGTATTTT. V is TRBV4-1 and J is TRBJ2-3, with 10 bases matching TRBD2. Germline CDR1 reads MGHRA; CDR2 reads YSYEKL. The CDR3 sequence is 19 residues long. Losses at the gene ends were 4 bases for V and 5 bases for J; bases not matched to a gene: 18.

The chain employs TRBV2 and TRBJ2-3; possible D gene TRBD1, 5 bases. Germline CDR1 reads SNHLY; CDR2 reads FYNNEI. V was trimmed by 9 bases and J by 2 bases, leaving 15 bases between them. The CDR3 totals 14 residues. The CDR3 sequence: CASRLVGATDTQYF. The CDR3 bases are TGTGCCAGTAGGTTGGTTGGGGCCACAGATACGCAGTATTTT. Combining the CDR3 with reference TRBV2 and TRBJ2-3 gives the whole variable domain EPEVTQTPSHQVTQMGQEVILRCVPISNHLYFYWYRQILGQKVEFLVSFYNNEISEKSEIFDDQFSVERPDGSNFTLKIRSTKLEDSAMYFCASRLVGATDTQYFGPGTRLTVL.

The J gene is TRBJ2-7, the V gene TRBV5-8, with D perhaps TRBD2 (6 bases). Germline CDR1 and CDR2: SGHTS and YDEGEE. V gave up 6 bases and J gave up 9 bases, with 25 bases separating them. This CDR3 has 15 amino acids. The CDR3 DNA is TGTGCCAGCACCACGGGACTGCCGGACTCCCCGGGGCAGTACTTC. This sequence encodes CASTTGLPDSPGQYF. The variable domain in full, with the rest retrieved from reference TRBV5-8 and TRBJ2-7, is EAGVTQSPTHLIKTRGQQATLRCSPISGHTSVYWYQQALGLGLQFLLWYDEGEERNRGNFPPRFSGRQFPNYSSELNVNALELEDSALYLCASTTGLPDSPGQYFGPGTRLTVT.

This chain joins TRBV2 and TRBJ1-4; 7 bases line up with TRBD1. Trimming at V came to 6 bases and at J to 0 bases, leaving 1 base not matched to a gene. The V gene's germline CDR1 is SNHLY and CDR2 FYNNEI. CDR3 length: 14 amino acids. CDR3: CASRGTATNEKLFF. CDR3 nucleotides: TGTGCCAGCAGGGGGACAGCAACTAATGAAAAACTGTTTTTT.

The genes are TRBV10-1 and TRBJ2-1, with D perhaps TRBD1 (5 bases). Deletions cut 4 bases from V and 5 bases from J, with 15 bases between. Germline CDR1 reads WNHNN; CDR2 reads SYGVQD (reference sequence). The CDR3 extends over 15 amino acids. CDR3 region: CASSVGQIPNNEQFF. CDR3 nucleotides: TGCGCCAGCAGTGTGGGGCAGATACCCAACAATGAGCAGTTCTTC.

The chain joins TRBV15 to TRBJ2-1; D is ambiguous. The germline CDR1 and CDR2 sequences are LNHNV and YYDKDF (reference sequence). V gave up 0 bases and J gave up 3 bases, with 6 bases separating them. CDR3 size: 14 residues. Here the CDR3 DNA reads TGTGCCACCAGCAGAGATCGCAGCTACAATGAGCAGTTCTTC. This sequence encodes CATSRDRSYNEQFF.

The chain links TRBV30 to TRBJ1-5, with TRBD1 identical over 8 bases. Germline CDR1 is GTSNPN and CDR2 is SVGIG (reference sequence). The CDR3 runs 13 residues. Germline trimming cut 3 bases from V and 4 bases from J; bases unmatched to any gene: 2. CDR3 loop: CAWRHRGNQPQHF. CDR3 in DNA: TGTGCCTGGAGACACAGGGGGAATCAGCCCCAGCATTTT.

The chain combines TRBV4-2 with TRBJ1-1, with D possibly being TRBD1 (5 bases). The CDR3 totals 18 residues. Per the germline V gene, CDR1 is LGHNA and CDR2 is YNFKEQ. V lost 1 base and J 0 bases, leaving 18 bases between the germline ends. The CDR3 reads CASSQVGLLGRMNTEAFF. DNA of the CDR3: TGTGCCAGCAGCCAAGTGGGGCTTCTAGGCCGTATGAACACTGAAGCTTTCTTT.

This chain links TRBV5-1 with TRBJ1-2; 10 bases fit TRBD1. This CDR3 contains 14 residues. The V and J ends lost 0 bases and 6 bases, in that order; junction bases with no gene match: 2. From germline, CDR1 is SGHRS and CDR2 YFSETQ. This CDR3 reads CASSLGDRGNGYTF. CDR3 bases: TGCGCCAGCAGCTTGGGGGACAGGGGTAATGGCTACACCTTC.

J is TRBJ2-1 and V is TRBV30, with D perhaps TRBD1 (6 bases). Per the germline V gene, CDR1 is GTSNPN and CDR2 is SVGIG (reference sequence). V lost 3 bases and J 6 bases, leaving 9 bases between the germline ends. The CDR3 is made up of 12 amino acids. CDR3 amino acids: CAWRDSLNEQFF. Written as DNA, the CDR3 is TGTGCCTGGAGGGACAGCCTCAATGAGCAGTTCTTC.

V gene TRBV19 combines with J gene TRBJ2-6, with D tentatively TRBD2 (5 bases). Germline CDR1 LNHDA, CDR2 SQIVND (reference sequence). V lost 6 bases, J lost 2 bases, and 5 bases lay in between. The CDR3 totals 13 residues. CDR3 sequence: CASRGAGANVLTF. DNA for the CDR3: TGTGCCAGTAGGGGAGCTGGGGCCAACGTCCTGACTTTC.